This TCR beta chain stems from a study of cytomegalovirus exposure and HLA in healthy donors. Overall study context: In an earlier analysis, 90 million to 130 million unique TCR beta sequences were found from some 200 million T cells. Study results and limitations: The dataset shows that most TCR sequences were rare, while some public TCRs occurred in many donors. Earlier findings revealed that most TCR beta V segments proved productive either about 87% or about 30% of the time.

About this clone: The antigen remains unidentified.

Germline lookup yields CDR1 SGHRS and CDR2 YFSETQ. With 0 bases removed from V and 2 bases from J, the gap between germline ends came to 6 bases. The CDR3 covers 15 residues. Both 60 Vbeta primers and 13 Jbeta primers went into the PCR. Data came from immunoSEQ multiplex PCR; TCRdb stores just in-frame clones and leaves some out. The repertoire holds 150,000 to 180,000 clones, with 70% to 85% as singletons. The sequencing sample was made of PBMCs. This clonotype was sampled from a man aged 25-45 years in good health and CMV-seronegative. This sequence joins TRBV5-1 and TRBJ2-6; unclear D gene. Here the CDR3 reads CASSLESPGANVLTF. Here the CDR3 DNA reads TGCGCCAGCAGCTTGGAAAGCCCTGGGGCCAACGTCCTGACTTTC.